The 25 T cell receptor beta chains below all came from one sample that was sequenced in a study of cytomegalovirus exposure and HLA in healthy donors. The PCR used 60 Vbeta and 13 Jbeta primers. Measured with immunoSEQ multiplex PCR; TCRdb has only the in-frame clones, and not every one. The sample includes around 100,000 clones, 65% to 75% of them seen just once. The sequencing sample was made of PBMCs. The receptors were gathered from a man aged 25-45 years in good health and CMV-seronegative.

This clone came up once. The V call is TRBV5-4, the J call TRBJ2-7; 10 nucleotides agree with TRBD1. Germline V gives CDR1 SGHNT, CDR2 YYREEE (reference sequence). This CDR3 spans 17 amino acids. The V segment lost 2 bases and the J segment 2 bases; nucleotides outside the gene matches: 10. The chain's CDR3 is CASSFATYGQGAYEQYF. The CDR3 DNA sequence: TGTGCCAGCAGCTTTGCTACCTATGGACAGGGGGCCTACGAGCAGTACTTC.

The chain recombines TRBV9 with TRBJ1-1, with D maybe TRBD1 (5 bases). Germline V gene sequence: CDR1 SGDLS, CDR2 YYNGEE. The CDR3 consists of 15 residues. V was pared by 2 bases and J by 7 bases, with 18 bases between. CDR3 DNA sequence: TGTGCCAGCAGCGTTGAGGGGAGGTCGGCTGGTGAAGCTTTCTTT. Protein product: CASSVEGRSAGEAFF.

The V gene is TRBV19, the J gene TRBJ2-2, with D possibly matching TRBD1 (6 bases). Between the trimmed V and J ends, which lost 7 bases and 5 bases, there was a span of 14 bases. Germline CDR1 LNHDA, CDR2 SQIVND (reference sequence). The CDR3 consists of 14 residues. CDR3 sequence reads: CASTIPTGTGELFF. CDR3 bases: TGTGCCAGTACCATACCCACAGGGACCGGGGAGCTGTTTTTT.

The chain joins TRBV7-3 to TRBJ2-7; TRBD1 is a possible D gene (7 bases). Germline CDR1 and CDR2: SGHTA and FQGTGA. This CDR3 is built from 12 residues. V lost 3 bases and J lost 6, with 9 bases in between. The CDR3 protein is CASSFQGGEQYF. The CDR3 DNA follows: TGTGCCAGCAGCTTCCAGGGGGGCGAGCAGTACTTC.

The V call is TRBV30, the J call TRBJ1-6; 9 bases agree with TRBD1. In germline, CDR1 is GTSNPN, CDR2 SVGIG (reference sequence). After removal of 3 bases from V and 8 bases from J, the junction contained 23 bases not matched to a gene. The CDR3 extends over 20 amino acids. The DNA of the CDR3 is TGTGCCTGGAGCCTCTCTTGGGGACAGGGCAGGGAAGAGAGCTATTCACCCCTCCACTTT. Protein: CAWSLSWGQGREESYSPLHF.

This chain joins TRBV14 and TRBJ2-1, with 8 bases that match TRBD1. The CDR3 runs 14 residues. Germline assignment: CDR1 SGHDN and CDR2 FVKESK. The V segment lost 1 base and the J segment 7 bases; nucleotides outside the gene matches: 3. The CDR3 DNA follows: TGTGCCAGCAGCCAAGGGACAGGGTGGAATGAGCAGTTCTTC. Translated, it gives CASSQGTGWNEQFF.

V and J are TRBV6-4 and TRBJ2-2, with 7 bases identical to TRBD2. The CDR3 is 13 residues long. Trimming at V came to 4 bases and at J to 7 bases, leaving 3 bases not matched to a gene. Germline assignment: CDR1 MRHNA and CDR2 SNTAGT. CDR3 bases: TGTGCCAGCAGTGTCGGGACTAACGGGGAGCTGTTTTTT. Residues: CASSVGTNGELFF.

The V and J genes are TRBV6-5 and TRBJ1-5; no clear D. Trimming pared 7 bases from V and 0 bases from J, leaving 7 bases between. Per the germline V gene, CDR1 is MNHEY and CDR2 is SVGAGI. The CDR3 loop spans 13 amino acids. The CDR3 loop reads CASKQNSNQPQHF. CDR3 nucleotides: TGTGCCAGCAAACAGAATAGCAATCAGCCCCAGCATTTT.

The chain combines TRBV6-5 with TRBJ2-7; D not certain. The CDR3 is 12 residues long. Trimming pared 6 bases from V and 6 bases from J, leaving 12 bases between. Germline V gene sequence: CDR1 MNHEY, CDR2 SVGAGI. The CDR3 region has the DNA TGTGCCAGCAGCCCTACAGAGTGCGAGCAGTACTTC. Translating it yields CASSPTECEQYF.

V usage is TRBV6-5 and J usage is TRBJ2-7; D gene uncertain. Germline V gene lookup returns CDR1 MNHEY and CDR2 SVGAGI. With 0 bases removed from V and 2 bases from J, the gap between germline ends came to 11 bases. The CDR3 covers 15 residues. The CDR3: CASSYSNGGTYEQYF. Written as DNA, the CDR3 is TGTGCCAGCAGTTACTCGAATGGCGGAACCTACGAGCAGTACTTC.

V is TRBV6-4 and J is TRBJ2-3; 12 bases line up with TRBD2. The V segment lost 6 bases and the J segment 5 bases; nucleotides outside the gene matches: 6. The length of the CDR3 is 15 residues. Germline V CDR1 and CDR2: MRHNA, SNTAGT. The chain's CDR3 is CASSASGGAVDTQYF. The CDR3, as DNA: TGTGCCAGCAGCGCTAGCGGGGGGGCCGTAGATACGCAGTATTTT.

The chain combines TRBV28 with TRBJ2-3; 9 positions agree with TRBD2. Trimming removed 2 bases from V and 4 bases from J; junction bases left unmatched: 4. The germline CDR1 and CDR2 sequences are MDHEN and SYDVKM. CDR3 size: 15 residues. The CDR3 nucleotides are TGTGCCAGCAGTTTAGGGGGACTAGCAGCAGATACGCAGTATTTT. Translation: CASSLGGLAADTQYF.

This clone was seen more than once but under ten times. The V call is TRBV2, the J call TRBJ1-5, with D tentatively TRBD1 (5 bases). Deletions cut 6 bases from V and 7 bases from J, with 10 bases between. Germline CDR1 is SNHLY and CDR2 is FYNNEI. The CDR3 consists of 12 residues. The CDR3 spells CASRDTVQPQHF. CDR3 sequence (DNA): TGTGCCAGCAGGGACACTGTCCAGCCCCAGCATTTT.

The V call is TRBV13, the J call TRBJ1-2, with D maybe TRBD1 (5 bases). This CDR3 has 13 amino acids. Germline CDR1 reads PRHDT; CDR2 reads FYEKMQ (reference sequence). Between the trimmed V and J ends, which lost 6 bases and 8 bases, there was a span of 16 bases. The CDR3 loop reads CASRPSGAWGYTF. CDR3 nucleotides: TGTGCCAGCAGGCCATCTGGGGCTTGGGGCTACACCTTC.

The V and J genes are TRBV7-2 and TRBJ2-7; D perhaps matches TRBD1 (6 bases). Trimming took 5 bases from V and 2 from J, leaving 13 bases between them. Germline lookup yields CDR1 SGHTA and CDR2 FQGNSA. The CDR3 consists of 14 residues. The CDR3 loop is CASSGNRAAYEQYF. The CDR3 DNA reads as TGTGCCAGCAGCGGAAACAGGGCCGCCTACGAGCAGTACTTC. Variable domain in full (rest from reference TRBV7-2 and TRBJ2-7): GAGVSQSPSNKVTEKGKDVELRCDPISGHTALYWYRQSLGQGLEFLIYFQGNSAPDKSGLPSDRFSAERTGGSVSTLTIQRTQQEDSAVYLCASSGNRAAYEQYFGPGTRLTVT.

The V gene is TRBV2, the J gene TRBJ2-7; the D gene is possibly TRBD1 (5 bases). Per the germline V gene, CDR1 is SNHLY and CDR2 is FYNNEI. This CDR3 region has 15 residues. V dropped 8 bases and J dropped 0 bases, with 17 bases sitting between them. CDR3 coding DNA: TGTGCCAGCCACACAGGACGGGCTCGCTCCTACGAGCAGTACTTC. Translating gives CASHTGRARSYEQYF.

This chain connects TRBV28 to TRBJ1-1; weak D call: TRBD1 (5 bases). The CDR3 extends over 14 amino acids. From germline, CDR1 is MDHEN and CDR2 SYDVKM. CDR3 sequence: CVHSFDRSNTEAFF. The DNA of the CDR3 is TGTGTCCATTCCTTCGACAGATCGAACACTGAAGCTTTCTTT.

The V gene is TRBV5-1, the J gene TRBJ2-7, with a tentative D call TRBD1 (6 bases). The V end lost 0 bases, the J end lost 3 bases, and 19 bases lay between the germline ends. This CDR3 region has 17 residues. Germline CDR1 SGHRS, CDR2 YFSETQ. The CDR3: CASSLVDRTAALYEQYF. CDR3 DNA sequence: TGCGCCAGCAGCTTGGTTGATAGGACAGCGGCGCTCTACGAGCAGTACTTC.

The rearrangement uses TRBV27 and TRBJ2-5; a possible D gene is TRBD1 (5 bases). Germline CDR1 MNHEY, CDR2 SMNVEV (reference sequence). CDR3 length: 14 amino acids. V lost 5 bases and J 5 bases, leaving 15 bases between the germline ends. In DNA, the CDR3 is TGTGCCAGCAGTCCGTACACAGGTGTGGAGACCCAGTACTTC. It encodes CASSPYTGVETQYF.

The V gene is TRBV30, the J gene TRBJ2-5, with TRBD1 matching over 9 bases. The V gene end was trimmed by 1 base and the J gene end by 4 bases; junction bases not matched to a gene: 4. Germline V gene sequence: CDR1 GTSNPN, CDR2 SVGIG (reference sequence). The CDR3 extends over 14 amino acids. CDR3 sequence (DNA): TGTGCCTGGAGTGGGACAGGGGCTGGAGAGACCCAGTACTTC. Amino acid sequence: CAWSGTGAGETQYF.

This clone was seen a single time. The chain is built from TRBV27 and TRBJ1-1, with 11 bases identical to TRBD1. With 1 base clipped from V and 6 bases from J, the junction kept 1 base outside the gene matches. The CDR3 contains 14 residues. Germline V lookup: CDR1 MNHEY, CDR2 SMNVEV (reference sequence). In nucleotides, the CDR3 is TGTGCCAGCAGTTTATTGGGACAGGGGGCTGAAGCTTTCTTT. Translation: CASSLLGQGAEAFF.

This chain uses TRBV6-6 with TRBJ2-7; D might be TRBD2 (6 bases). The CDR3 runs 15 residues. Trimming shortened V by 2 bases and J by 3 bases, and 14 bases separated the two germline ends. Per the germline V gene, CDR1 is MNHNY and CDR2 is SVGAGI (reference sequence). Written as DNA, the CDR3 is TGTGCCAGCAGTTACGCGGGACGGGGTAACTACGAGCAGTACTTC. Protein product: CASSYAGRGNYEQYF.

The gene calls are TRBV5-6 and TRBJ1-1; the match to TRBD1 covers 8 bases. The trim removed 4 bases at V and 11 bases at J, leaving 4 bases unmatched. This CDR3 spans 11 amino acids. The germline CDR1 and CDR2 sequences are SGHDT and YYEEEE. CDR3: CASSRQGYAFF. CDR3 in DNA: TGTGCCAGCAGCAGACAGGGGTACGCTTTCTTT.

A single count supports this clone. The chain recombines TRBV5-4 with TRBJ1-1; tentative D call: TRBD1 (5 bases). This CDR3 spans 14 amino acids. V was cut by 2 bases and J by 1 base, with 9 bases left in between. Germline lookup yields CDR1 SGHNT and CDR2 YYREEE (reference sequence). This CDR3 is CASSFATANTEAFF. The CDR3 bases are TGTGCCAGCAGCTTCGCGACAGCGAACACTGAAGCTTTCTTT.

This sequence joins TRBV9 and TRBJ1-1, with D uncertain. The V and J ends lost 1 base and 1 base respectively, with 8 bases between them. This CDR3 is 14 amino acids long. Germline loops: CDR1 SGDLS, CDR2 YYNGEE. The CDR3 spells CASSVTGSNTEAFF. The CDR3 DNA is TGTGCCAGCAGCGTAACGGGGTCGAACACTGAAGCTTTCTTT.